The subject of this entry is one T cell receptor (beta chain). This sample was taken from a study of blood T cells in healthy people across ages. Germline CDR1 and CDR2: MNHNY and SVGAGI (reference sequence). The CDR3 extends over 13 amino acids. Trimming pared 8 bases from V and 0 bases from J, leaving 11 bases between. For the second PCR, which ran for 7 to 11 cycles, a sample-barcoded 5' primer and a J-beta primer mix were used. TCRdb re-called the 5' RACE reads through MiXCR, storing one row per CDR3 protein. The sample includes approximately 780,000 distinct CDR3 sequences, about 26% of them seen just once. Separately, the same data were catalogued under a study of T cells of mothers and their children.

The chain couples TRBV6-6 to TRBJ2-7; TRBD2 is a possible D gene (5 bases). Specimen: blood. This TCR came from a boy between 10 and 17 years old in good health. This CDR3 reads CASALGRSYEQYF. The CDR3 region has the DNA TGTGCCAGCGCACTAGGCCGCTCCTACGAGCAGTACTTC.